This TCR beta chain was captured in a study of shared clonotypes between healthy human individuals. CDR1 SGHTS and CDR2 YDEGEE come from the germline V gene. The CDR3 extends over 19 amino acids. The V and J ends lost 4 bases and 0 bases, in that order; junction bases with no gene match: 17. Only in-frame clones appear in the TCRdb table, and some are missing; sequencing was by immunoSEQ multiplex PCR. The sample carries 850,000 to 1,200,000 clones, under 80% recorded once. The sequenced sample was memory CD4+ T cells sorted from blood. Subset described: CD45RA-negative fraction. This receptor was identified in a man between 18 and 35 years old in good health. The genes are TRBV5-8 and TRBJ1-1, with 8 bases aligning to TRBD1. CDR3 nucleotide sequence: TGTGCCAGCAGCCCGGACAGGGTCGTCTTGGTGTTGATGAACACTGAAGCTTTCTTT. This sequence encodes CASSPDRVVLVLMNTEAFF. The full variable domain, its missing parts supplied by reference TRBV5-8 and TRBJ1-1, is EAGVTQSPTHLIKTRGQQATLRCSPISGHTSVYWYQQALGLGLQFLLWYDEGEERNRGNFPPRFSGRQFPNYSSELNVNALELEDSALYLCASSPDRVVLVLMNTEAFFGQGTRLTVV.